A single sample gave rise to the 29 T cell receptor beta chains below, sequenced in a study of immune evolution from preneoplasia to lung adenocarcinoma. The repertoire was sequenced with immunoSEQ multiplex PCR; TCRdb's copy has only in-frame clones and lacks some. The sample holds approximately 6,700 clones, around four fifths seen once. Sequenced sample: FFPE adjacent normal lung tissue. The receptor set was obtained from a person aged 60-80 years with lung adenocarcinoma.

The chain couples TRBV29-1 to TRBJ2-5; 9 nucleotides align to TRBD1. Germline V gene lookup returns CDR1 SQVTM and CDR2 ANQGSEA. Trimming removed 7 bases from V and 5 bases from J; junction bases left unmatched: 14. CDR3 length: 15 amino acids. The CDR3: CSGIPGQGGLETQYF. For the CDR3, the DNA is TGCAGCGGGATTCCGGGACAGGGAGGTTTGGAGACCCAGTACTTC.

This chain links TRBV5-1 with TRBJ2-2, with D maybe TRBD2 (5 bases). The germline V gene has CDR1 SGHRS and CDR2 YFSETQ. V was pared by 1 base and J by 3 bases, with 10 bases between. The length of the CDR3 is 15 residues. As DNA, the CDR3 is TGCGCCAGCAGCTTGACGGGGAGCGACACCGGGGAGCTGTTTTTT. Translation gives CASSLTGSDTGELFF.

This chain connects TRBV6-1 to TRBJ2-7; D is possibly TRBD1 (6 bases). The CDR3 spans 14 residues. V shed 6 bases and J shed 1 base, with 13 bases lying between them. Germline-derived CDR1 and CDR2 are MNHNS and SASEGT. The CDR3 DNA follows: TGTGCCAGCAGGGTATACGGACAGTCCTACGAGCAGTACGTC. Its translation: CASRVYGQSYEQYV.

The rearrangement links TRBV10-3 to TRBJ1-1, with TRBD1 matching over 7 bases. CDR1 ENHRY and CDR2 SYGVKD come from the germline V gene. Trimming removed 4 bases from V and 0 bases from J; junction bases left unmatched: 8. There are 16 residues in the CDR3. The CDR3 spells CAISGSPGQMNTEAFF. CDR3 sequence (DNA): TGTGCCATCAGTGGCTCACCGGGACAGATGAACACTGAAGCTTTCTTT.

The V call is TRBV5-6, the J call TRBJ1-1, with unresolved D. The CDR3 covers 15 residues. Germline V gene sequence: CDR1 SGHDT, CDR2 YYEEEE. V shed 1 base and J shed 0 bases, with 10 bases lying between them. The CDR3, as DNA: TGTGCCAGCAGCTTGACACCTGGCATGAACACTGAAGCTTTCTTT. It specifies CASSLTPGMNTEAFF.

V usage is TRBV7-9 and J usage is TRBJ2-7; 13 bases match TRBD2. The CDR3 is 16 residues long. CDR1 and CDR2 from the germline V gene are SEHNR and FQNEAQ (reference sequence). J was trimmed by 6 bases and V by 5 bases; bases with no gene match: 10. The CDR3 DNA follows: TGTGCCAGCAGCCTTGGACTAGCGGGAGATTTGGGCGAGCAGTACTTC. The encoded protein is CASSLGLAGDLGEQYF.

This chain uses TRBV30 with TRBJ1-2; the D is unclear. The CDR3 spans 13 residues. Germline assignment: CDR1 GTSNPN and CDR2 SVGIG (reference sequence). The V end was cut by 1 base, the J end by 9 bases, with 15 bases between. The CDR3 here is CAWSELTAASYTF. DNA for the CDR3: TGTGCCTGGAGTGAGTTAACTGCCGCAAGCTACACCTTC.

The chain carries TRBV7-9 and TRBJ2-7; D may correspond to TRBD1 or TRBD2 (5 bases each). There are 14 residues in the CDR3. The V and J ends lost 5 bases and 3 bases respectively, with 14 bases between them. CDR1 and CDR2 from the germline V gene are SEHNR and FQNEAQ (reference sequence). The CDR3 region is CASSRGGGGYEQYV. The CDR3 region has the DNA TGTGCCAGCAGCCGTGGTGGGGGTGGCTACGAGCAGTACGTC.

The chain couples TRBV6-1 to TRBJ2-7; D not certain. Germline V gene lookup returns CDR1 MNHNS and CDR2 SASEGT. This CDR3 contains 12 residues. The ends were cut back, 4 bases at V and 0 bases at J, with 4 bases in the middle. This CDR3 reads CASSGHSYEQYF. DNA for the CDR3: TGTGCCAGCAGTGGACACTCCTACGAGCAGTACTTC.

V and J are TRBV29-1 and TRBJ1-4; 8 nucleotides match TRBD1. This CDR3 spans 15 amino acids. In germline, CDR1 is SQVTM, CDR2 ANQGSEA. V shed 4 bases and J 7 bases; nucleotides not matched to a gene: 11. The CDR3 protein is CSVARQGLSSEKLFF. Written as DNA, the CDR3 is TGCAGCGTTGCACGACAGGGGCTAAGCTCTGAAAAACTGTTTTTT.

The chain joins TRBV7-9 to TRBJ1-5; tentative D call: TRBD1 (5 bases). This CDR3 contains 17 residues. CDR1 and CDR2 (germline): SEHNR, FQNEAQ (reference sequence). V lost 1 base to trimming and J lost 0 bases, with 13 bases between them. CDR3 in DNA: TGTGCCAGCAGCTTAGGGGCGGGGCGTGATAGCAATCAGCCCCAGCATTTT. Its protein product is CASSLGAGRDSNQPQHF.

This sequence joins TRBV19 and TRBJ2-3, with 11 bases identical to TRBD2. CDR1 and CDR2 (germline): LNHDA, SQIVND (reference sequence). The V segment lost 3 bases and the J segment 2 bases; nucleotides outside the gene matches: 10. This CDR3 is built from 18 residues. The CDR3 here is CASSIPGTSGGVTDTQYF. For the CDR3, the DNA is TGTGCCAGTAGTATCCCCGGGACTAGCGGAGGGGTCACAGATACGCAGTATTTT.

This clone was seen once. The chain combines TRBV30 with TRBJ1-2; D unclear. The CDR3 has 15 amino acids. The V and J ends lost 4 bases and 1 base respectively, with 16 bases between them. The V gene's germline CDR1 is GTSNPN and CDR2 SVGIG (reference sequence). The CDR3 DNA reads TGTGCCTGGATGAGCTTGTCCACGTTTAACTATGGCTACACCTTC. Translating gives CAWMSLSTFNYGYTF.

V gene TRBV6-6 combines with J gene TRBJ2-7, with a possible D match to TRBD2 (5 bases). The V and J ends lost 0 bases and 1 base respectively, with 7 bases between them. The CDR3 is 14 amino acids. The germline gives CDR1 MNHNY, CDR2 SVGAGI (reference sequence). The CDR3 region has the DNA TGTGCCAGCAGTTACTCTGGCGGGTCCTACGAGCAGTACGTC. It yields the protein CASSYSGGSYEQYV.

The chain links TRBV12-5 to TRBJ2-1; 8 positions match TRBD2. The CDR3 spans 15 residues. From germline, CDR1 is LGHNT and CDR2 FRNRAP. Germline trimming cut 1 base from V and 5 bases from J; bases unmatched to any gene: 4. The CDR3 region has the DNA TGTGCTAGTGGTTTGGGGACTAGCCCCGACAATGAGCAGTTCTTC. This encodes CASGLGTSPDNEQFF.

The chain has TRBV6-5 and TRBJ1-1; possible D gene TRBD1, 6 bases. Germline V CDR1 and CDR2: MNHEY, SVGAGI. Between the trimmed V and J ends, which lost 5 bases and 7 bases, there was a span of 17 bases. The length of the CDR3 is 14 residues. For the CDR3, the DNA is TGTGCCAGCAGTCCAAGGCACCGGGACAATGAAGCTTTCTTT. Protein: CASSPRHRDNEAFF.

This clone was counted only a few times. The chain uses TRBV11-2 and TRBJ2-5, with D perhaps TRBD1 (5 bases). The V gene lost 5 bases and the J gene lost 5 bases, with 15 bases spanning the gap. Germline V gene sequence: CDR1 SGHAT, CDR2 FQNNGV. This CDR3 comprises 14 residues. CDR3 DNA sequence: TGTGCCAGCAGCGAACAGCAGGGAATGGAGACCCAGTACTTC. This translates into CASSEQQGMETQYF.

DNA of the CDR3: TGTGCCAGCAGTTTATATCCCGGCTCCTACGAGCAGTACTTC. Encoded protein: CASSLYPGSYEQYF. The gene calls are TRBV28 and TRBJ2-7; D remains unclear. The CDR3 is 14 residues long. Germline V gene data show CDR1 as MDHEN and CDR2 as SYDVKM. Trimming took 1 base from V and 0 from J, leaving 7 bases between them.

The J gene is TRBJ2-1, the V gene TRBV10-1; D remains unclear. Germline CDR1 reads WNHNN; CDR2 reads SYGVQD (reference sequence). With 3 bases removed from V and 2 bases from J, the gap between germline ends came to 2 bases. This CDR3 comprises 12 residues. The CDR3 region is CASSDTYNEQFF. DNA for the CDR3: TGCGCCAGCAGTGACACCTACAATGAGCAGTTCTTC.

The rearrangement uses TRBV6-1 and TRBJ1-1, with D possibly TRBD1 on 5 matching bases. The CDR3 loop spans 14 amino acids. Trimming stripped 7 bases from V and 1 base from J, with 13 bases between. Germline V gene sequence: CDR1 MNHNS, CDR2 SASEGT. CDR3: CASTSGMGNTEAFF. DNA of the CDR3: TGTGCCAGCACCTCAGGGATGGGGAACACTGAAGCTTTCTTT.

This clone was detected a few times. The chain uses TRBV19 and TRBJ1-1; D call uncertain. Trimming shortened V by 7 bases and J by 7 bases, and 22 bases separated the two germline ends. The CDR3 totals 15 residues. The germline CDR1 and CDR2 sequences are LNHDA and SQIVND (reference sequence). The CDR3 spells CASTFGTVLPIEAFF. The CDR3 bases are TGTGCCAGTACCTTCGGTACGGTTCTCCCTATTGAAGCTTTCTTT.

The rearrangement uses TRBV7-9 and TRBJ2-5; TRBD2 agrees at 8 bases. CDR1 and CDR2 from the germline V gene are SEHNR and FQNEAQ (reference sequence). The ends lost 4 bases at V and 2 bases at J; junction bases unmatched: 6. The CDR3 is 15 residues long. The chain's CDR3 is CASSSLVAGQETQYF. As DNA, the CDR3 is TGTGCCAGCAGCTCTCTAGTAGCGGGACAAGAGACCCAGTACTTC.

This clone showed up just a few times. The rearrangement joins TRBV27 to TRBJ2-1; possible D gene TRBD2, 6 bases. The V end lost 7 bases, the J end lost 1 base, and 14 bases lay between the germline ends. Germline V gene data show CDR1 as MNHEY and CDR2 as SMNVEV (reference sequence). The CDR3 contains 15 residues. The CDR3 reads CASNRLGGSYNEQFF. CDR3 sequence (DNA): TGTGCCAGCAACCGCCTGGGAGGATCCTACAATGAGCAGTTCTTC.

This clone was seen a few times. The same CDR3 arises from other DNA sequences in this sample as well. The chain uses TRBV7-2 and TRBJ1-4; D possibly corresponds to TRBD1 (5 bases). Trimming removed 1 base from V and 8 bases from J, with 11 bases in between. Germline CDR1 SGHTA, CDR2 FQGNSA. The CDR3 loop spans 14 amino acids. CDR3 DNA sequence: TGTGCCAGCAGCTTAGATCAGGGCGGCGAAAAACTGTTTTTT. It codes for CASSLDQGGEKLFF.

The rearrangement links TRBV5-1 to TRBJ2-7; possibly TRBD2 for D (7 bases). The CDR3 sequence is 16 residues long. V lost 0 bases, J lost 7 bases, and 20 bases lay in between. Germline V gives CDR1 SGHRS, CDR2 YFSETQ. The CDR3 DNA sequence: TGCGCCAGCAGCTTGGGCCTTACCATGGGAGGGGGTGAGCAGTACTTC. It encodes CASSLGLTMGGGEQYF.

The rearrangement joins TRBV5-4 to TRBJ2-1; TRBD2 matches 12 bases. The CDR3 loop spans 16 amino acids. With 5 bases clipped from V and 1 base from J, the junction kept 4 bases outside the gene matches. Germline loops: CDR1 SGHNT, CDR2 YYREEE (reference sequence). CDR3 coding DNA: TGTGCCAGCAGTTTGACTAGCGGGAGTTCCTACAATGAGCAGTTCTTC. Amino acids: CASSLTSGSSYNEQFF.

By sample share, this clone is medium-sized (0.01 to 0.1%). V usage is TRBV23-1 and J usage is TRBJ1-4, with D maybe TRBD1 (5 bases). TRBV23-1 is given ORF status, its function remaining uncertain. The germline V and J ends were trimmed by 4 bases and 5 bases, with 14 bases remaining between them. The CDR3 sequence is 15 residues long. CDR3 sequence (DNA): TGCGCCAGCAGTCTTTACCGGGACGGGAATGAAAAACTGTTTTTT. Translating gives CASSLYRDGNEKLFF.

The chain recombines TRBV4-3 with TRBJ2-2; TRBD1 matches at 11 bases. This CDR3 is built from 17 residues. Germline trimming cut 0 bases from V and 7 bases from J; bases unmatched to any gene: 7. CDR1 is LGHNA and CDR2 is YSLEER in the germline V gene. This CDR3 reads CASSQDRTGGVIGELFF. The CDR3 DNA is TGCGCCAGCAGCCAAGATCGGACAGGGGGCGTAATCGGGGAGCTGTTTTTT.

The chain is built from TRBV2 and TRBJ1-2, with TRBD1 as a possible D gene (5 bases). Germline-derived CDR1 and CDR2 are SNHLY and FYNNEI. V was clipped by 10 bases and J by 2 bases, with 14 bases between them. The CDR3 spans 13 residues. The CDR3 coding sequence is TGTGCCATAGGGACTCTTCTCAACTATGGCTACACCTTC. Its protein product is CAIGTLLNYGYTF.